This is a list of T cell receptor beta chains from one sample in a study of regulatory T cells in long-lasting Graves disease. TCRdb reprocessed the multiplex PCR reads via MiXCR and lists one record per CDR3 protein. Of 410,000 or so distinct CDR3 sequences in the sample, under 15% were seen once. This same sample was also part of a study on T cells in Graves' hyperthyroidism and ophthalmopathy.

The sequences come from peripheral blood mononuclear cells (PBMCs), collected at new diagnosis, from a patient treated with antithyroid drugs. The receptor source for this set is a woman aged 30 to 39 with Graves disease. CDR3s include the opening cysteine and the closing phenylalanine or tryptophan. A D gene is named only where the DNA matches it firmly. The size entry is marked missing in some rows and otherwise reads once, few, many or a size class.

TRBV5-1	TRBJ2-7	NA	NA	CASRLGGGGSYEQYF	TGCGCCAGCAGATTGGGCGGTGGGGGCTCCTACGAGCAGTACTTC
TRBV19	TRBJ1-5	NA	NA	CASSGTGQNQPQHF	TGTGCCAGTAGTGGTACAGGGCAAAATCAGCCCCAGCATTTT
TRBV24-1	TRBJ2-6	NA	many	CATSDSPHMLTGANVLTF	TGTGCCACCAGTGATTCCCCTCACATGTTAACTGGGGCCAACGTCCTGACTTTC
TRBV12-3/TRBV12-4	TRBJ2-1	TRBD2	many	CASSTSGPFYNEQFF	TGTGCCAGCAGTACTAGCGGGCCGTTTTACAATGAGCAGTTCTTC
TRBV6-1	TRBJ1-6	NA	few	CASSGRGPLF	TGTGCCAGCAGTGGCAGGGGCCCGCTTTTC
TRBV19	TRBJ2-3	TRBD1	few	CASRKLQGAGTDTQYF	TGTGCCAGTAGAAAGCTACAGGGGGCCGGCACAGATACGCAGTATTTT
TRBV5-6	TRBJ2-2	TRBD2	few	CASRLGLAVGELFF	TGTGCCAGCAGATTGGGACTAGCGGTCGGGGAGCTGTTTTTT
TRBV3-1	TRBJ1-1	TRBD1	few	CASSQGGTGREAFF	TGTGCCAGCAGCCAAGGAGGGACAGGGAGAGAAGCTTTCTTT
TRBV29-1	TRBJ1-4	NA	NA	CSVQPGHPNEKLFF	TGCAGCGTTCAACCGGGACATCCTAATGAAAAACTGTTTTTT
TRBV12-3/TRBV12-4	TRBJ2-6	NA	NA	CASSSNPLISSGANVLTF	TGTGCCAGCAGTTCCAATCCGTTGATAAGCTCTGGGGCCAACGTCCTGACTTTC
TRBV9	TRBJ2-3	NA	NA	CASSVAGVASTDTQYF	TGTGCCAGCAGCGTAGCGGGCGTAGCTAGCACAGATACGCAGTATTTT
TRBV2	TRBJ2-7	NA	many	CASTMDLGTYEQYF	TGTGCCAGCACCATGGACTTGGGGACCTACGAGCAGTACTTC
TRBV2	TRBJ1-2	NA	few	CASSDQPGDLRGYTF	TGTGCCAGCAGCGACCAGCCCGGGGACTTACGGGGCTACACCTTC
TRBV3-1	TRBJ2-1	NA	few	CASSQAGQYNEQFF	TGCGCCAGCAGCCAAGCGGGACAGTACAATGAGCAGTTCTTC
TRBV5-6	TRBJ1-2	TRBD1	NA	CASSLWTGVRYGYTF	TGTGCCAGCAGCTTGTGGACAGGAGTCCGCTATGGCTACACCTTC
TRBV28	TRBJ2-3	NA	many	CALGRGGTDTQYF	TGTGCCTTAGGTAGGGGAGGCACAGATACGCAGTATTTT
TRBV7-9	TRBJ1-1	NA	few	CASDKTSRGPEIMNTEAFF	TGTGCCAGCGATAAAACCTCAAGGGGTCCAGAAATTATGAACACTGAAGCTTTCTTT
TRBV12-3/TRBV12-4	TRBJ2-2	NA	few	CASSPDGASRTGELFF	TGTGCCAGCAGTCCTGACGGGGCAAGTAGGACCGGGGAGCTGTTTTTT
TRBV10-3	TRBJ2-3	TRBD2	many	CAISHSGASTDTQYF	TGTGCCATCAGTCATAGCGGGGCCAGCACAGATACGCAGTATTTT
TRBV19	TRBJ1-4	TRBD1	many	CASNSVAGGAVWDEKLFF	TGTGCCAGTAACTCCGTGGCAGGGGGCGCGGTGTGGGATGAAAAACTGTTTTTT
TRBV6-2/TRBV6-3	TRBJ2-3	NA	few	CASRPGTGKHTQYF	TGTGCCAGCAGGCCCGGTACCGGAAAACATACGCAGTATTTT
TRBV27	TRBJ2-3	NA	few	CASIPRTGTQYF	TGTGCCAGCATACCACGAACAGGAACGCAGTATTTT
TRBV5-5	TRBJ1-5	NA	many	CASSLQDLKGLPQHF	TGTGCCAGCAGCTTGCAGGATCTAAAAGGGCTGCCCCAGCATTTT
TRBV27	TRBJ2-3	TRBD2	few	CASTFLGTGGGTDTQYF	TGTGCCAGCACTTTCTTAGGAACGGGAGGTGGCACAGATACGCAGTATTTT
TRBV11-1	TRBJ2-1	NA	few	CASSPRLVGSYNEQFF	TGTGCCAGCAGCCCGAGACTAGTCGGCTCCTACAATGAGCAGTTCTTC
TRBV13	TRBJ2-2	TRBD1	few	CASSFTGESATGELFF	TGTGCCAGCAGCTTTACAGGGGAATCGGCCACCGGGGAGCTGTTTTTT
TRBV18	TRBJ2-1	TRBD2	many	CASSPFTSDNEQFF	TGTGCCAGCTCACCTTTTACTAGCGACAATGAGCAGTTCTTC
TRBV12-3/TRBV12-4	TRBJ2-7	TRBD2	many	CASSFLSGGPHEQYF	TGTGCCAGCAGTTTTCTGTCGGGAGGGCCCCACGAGCAGTACTTC
TRBV11-2	TRBJ1-4	NA	once	CASSSGRAANEKLFF	TGTGCCAGCAGCTCAGGCAGGGCGGCTAATGAAAAACTGTTTTTT
TRBV7-4	TRBJ2-1	NA	few	CASSLGGNPYNEQFF	TGTGCCAGCAGCTTAGGGGGGAACCCCTACAATGAGCAGTTCTTC
TRBV3-1	TRBJ2-6	NA	few	CASSQPPGAGANVLTF	TGTGCCAGCAGCCAACCTCCTGGTGCTGGGGCCAACGTCCTGACTTTC
TRBV9	TRBJ1-1	TRBD1	few	CASSFQGTVDTEAFF	TGTGCCAGCAGCTTTCAAGGGACAGTTGACACTGAAGCTTTCTTT
TRBV5-1	TRBJ2-1	TRBD2	few	CASSLGGEGNNEQFF	TGCGCCAGCAGCTTGGGGGGGGAGGGTAACAATGAGCAGTTCTTC
TRBV12-3/TRBV12-4	TRBJ1-1	NA	few	CASSLGTFSTEAFF	TGTGCCAGCAGTTTAGGTACCTTCAGCACTGAAGCTTTCTTT
TRBV15	TRBJ1-1	NA	many	CATSRDSAGNTEAFF	TGTGCCACCAGCAGAGATTCGGCAGGGAACACTGAAGCTTTCTTT
TRBV28	TRBJ2-4	NA	many	CASSPEGGLSANIQYF	TGTGCCAGCAGTCCCGAGGGGGGCCTGTCCGCAAACATTCAGTACTTC
TRBV29-1	TRBJ1-3	NA	many	CSVEARGGGGSSGNTIYF	TGCAGCGTTGAAGCCCGAGGAGGGGGGGGGAGCTCTGGAAACACCATATATTTT
TRBV2	TRBJ2-1	TRBD1	many	CASAGGSSSYNEQFF	TGTGCCAGCGCAGGGGGCTCCAGCTCCTACAATGAGCAGTTCTTC
TRBV14	TRBJ2-7	NA	NA	CASSQGFGRREQYF	TGTGCCAGCAGCCAAGGTTTCGGAAGGCGAGAGCAGTACTTC
TRBV6-1	TRBJ2-3	NA	many	CASSAASSTDTQYF	TGTGCCAGCAGTGCCGCGTCTAGCACAGATACGCAGTATTTT
TRBV15	TRBJ1-5	NA	many	CATSRDRDTYNQPQHF	TGTGCCACCAGCAGAGATAGAGACACCTACAATCAGCCCCAGCATTTT